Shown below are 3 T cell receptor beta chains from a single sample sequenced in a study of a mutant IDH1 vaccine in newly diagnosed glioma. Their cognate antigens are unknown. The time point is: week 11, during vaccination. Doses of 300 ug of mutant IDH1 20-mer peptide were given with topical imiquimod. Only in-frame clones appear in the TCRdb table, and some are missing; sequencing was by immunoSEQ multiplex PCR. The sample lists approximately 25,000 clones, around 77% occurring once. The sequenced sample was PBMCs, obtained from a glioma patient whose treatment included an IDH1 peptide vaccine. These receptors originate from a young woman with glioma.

The CDR3: CASSNLGQYSNQPQHF. The CDR3 nucleotides are TGTGCCAGCAGTAACCTGGGACAATATAGCAATCAGCCCCAGCATTTT. The chain combines TRBV27 with TRBJ1-5, with a tentative D call TRBD1 (6 bases). Germline V CDR1 and CDR2: MNHEY, SMNVEV (reference sequence). This CDR3 is built from 16 residues. The V and J ends lost 5 bases and 0 bases respectively, with 14 bases between them.

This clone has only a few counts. This chain's CDR3 is CATSREGYEQFF. CDR3 DNA sequence: TGTGCCACCAGCAGAGAGGGGTATGAGCAGTTCTTC. V usage is TRBV15 and J usage is TRBJ2-1; D ambiguous. V lost 0 bases and J 8 bases, leaving 5 bases between the germline ends. This CDR3 region has 12 residues. Per the germline V gene, CDR1 is LNHNV and CDR2 is YYDKDF (reference sequence).

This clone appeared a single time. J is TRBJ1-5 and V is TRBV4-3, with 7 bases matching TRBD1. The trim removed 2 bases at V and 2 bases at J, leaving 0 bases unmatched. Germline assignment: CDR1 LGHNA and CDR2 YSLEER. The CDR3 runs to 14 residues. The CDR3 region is CASSQTGGNQPQHF. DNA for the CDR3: TGCGCCAGCAGCCAAACAGGGGGCAATCAGCCCCAGCATTTT.